This T cell receptor beta chain was sequenced in a study of response to subunit inactivated influenza vaccine. The CDR3 has 14 amino acids. Germline V CDR1 and CDR2: MNHNS, SASEGT. V shed 8 bases and J shed 2 bases, with 16 bases lying between them. Note on this clonotype: The antigen is unknown.

Each CDR3 protein gets one entry after TCRdb re-called the RT-PCR reads with MiXCR. The table has some 480,000 distinct CDR3 sequences, over 9.5% seen once; the top ten hold roughly 12%. Whole-study results and caveats: Authors proposed each seasonal influenza vaccination draws in few new T cells.

This clonotype was sampled from a man aged 50-59 years who received an inactivated influenza vaccine. The specimen comprised PBMCs from blood, sampled 40 to 50 days after vaccination. V usage is TRBV6-1 and J usage is TRBJ2-7, with D perhaps being TRBD1 or TRBD2 (5 bases each). CDR3 loop: CASGRDARTYEQYF. The CDR3 bases are TGTGCCAGCGGACGGGACGCCCGAACCTACGAGCAGTACTTC.